Listed below are T cell receptor beta chains from one sample, sequenced in a study of blood T cell repertoires in COVID-19. Sequenced by immunoSEQ multiplex PCR; TCRdb stores in-frame clones only, minus some. The sample includes approximately 280,000 clones, approximately 86% of them seen just once. The specimen was PBMCs or T cells enriched from blood (not recorded which). All receptors derive from a young woman who had recovered from COVID-19. Each CDR3 is given with its conserved first and last residue. The D gene is left open where the match is weak. Clone size appears in some rows only: once, few, many, or a class for an expanded clone.

TRBV4-1	.	TRBJ2-5	.	CASSQGQKETQYF	TGCGCCAGCAGCCAAGGGCAGAAAGAGACCCAGTACTTC
TRBV27	.	TRBJ2-7	once	CASSGARDHEQYF	TGTGCCAGCAGCGGAGCCCGAGACCACGAGCAGTACTTC
TRBV9	TRBD1	TRBJ2-5	.	CASSPSGGRIQETQYF	TGTGCCAGCAGCCCGTCAGGGGGCCGAATCCAAGAGACCCAGTACTTC
TRBV18	TRBD1	TRBJ2-5	.	CASSRGQGETQYF	TGTGCCAGCTCGCGGGGACAGGGAGAGACCCAGTACTTC
TRBV30	TRBD1	TRBJ1-5	.	CAWRGTGGNQPQHF	TGTGCCTGGAGAGGGACAGGGGGCAATCAGCCCCAGCATTTT
TRBV27	.	TRBJ2-2	.	CASSLPPGTGELFF	TGTGCCAGCAGTTTACCCCCCGGGACCGGGGAGCTGTTTTTT
TRBV19	TRBD1	TRBJ1-1	.	CASSINRGPNTEAFF	TGTGCCAGTAGTATTAACAGGGGACCGAACACTGAAGCTTTCTTT
TRBV7-2	.	TRBJ2-6	.	CASSAQSTGGANVLTF	TGTGCCAGCAGCGCTCAGTCCACAGGGGGGGCCAACGTCCTGACTTTC
TRBV6-2/TRBV6-3	.	TRBJ2-3	.	CASSYSTSTDTQYF	TGTGCCAGCAGTTACTCGACTAGCACAGATACGCAGTATTTT
TRBV25-1	.	TRBJ1-6	.	CASGHSNSPLHF	TGTGCCAGCGGACATAGTAATTCACCCCTCCACTTT
TRBV7-9	TRBD1	TRBJ1-2	.	CASSPGTAHYGYTF	TGTGCCAGCAGCCCTGGGACAGCCCACTATGGCTACACCTTC
TRBV27	.	TRBJ2-1	.	CASSLSPGSPLNEQFF	TGTGCCAGCAGTTTATCGCCGGGTAGCCCTCTCAATGAGCAGTTCTTC
TRBV25-1	.	TRBJ1-4	.	CASGGVSNEKLFF	TGTGCCAGCGGCGGGGTATCTAATGAAAAACTGTTTTTT
TRBV28	.	TRBJ1-1	once	CASSLLAGAHVEAFF	TGTGCCAGCAGTTTATTGGCAGGGGCCCACGTTGAAGCTTTCTTT
TRBV19	TRBD1	TRBJ1-5	.	CASSIQGDSNQPQHF	TGTGCCAGTAGTATACAGGGGGATAGCAATCAGCCCCAGCATTTT
TRBV14	.	TRBJ1-2	.	CASSLRGSYYGYTF	TGTGCCAGCAGCCTCAGGGGTTCGTACTATGGCTACACCTTC
TRBV11-3	TRBD1	TRBJ1-1	.	CASSLEQRDRENTEAFF	TGTGCCAGCAGCTTAGAACAGAGGGACAGGGAGAACACTGAAGCTTTCTTT
TRBV2	.	TRBJ2-1	.	CASRDYASVSYNEQFF	TGTGCCAGCAGAGACTACGCTAGCGTTTCCTACAATGAGCAGTTCTTC